Included here is one T cell receptor beta chain sequence, with context. No cognate antigen has been identified for it. There are no base qualities to consult, and no much larger clone falls within one base. The immunoSEQ Assay, a bias-controlled multiplex PCR, was used to amplify TCRbeta CDR3 regions from genomic DNA. The authors processed their data as follows. Nucleated cell counts per sample were estimated from amplification of reference gene primers within the assay. Sequence reads were collapsed and filtered to measure the absolute abundance of every unique TCRbeta CDR3 rearrangement. For each sample, productive Simpson clonality was calculated as the square root of Simpson's diversity index over productive rearrangements. The source is immuneACCESS, and TCRdb retained only in-frame sequences with V and J called. Part of the clones is not carried over; for the studies checked, unresolved V genes explain less than half of this, and the remainder is unexplained. The DNA gave D and trimming, while V, J and clone size come from that table. The sample table records under 200,000 clones; 70% to 90% of these occur just once. The ten largest clones capture approximately 7% of the sample.

This record comes from a study of blood T cell repertoires in COVID-19 (dated by TCRdb to the early 2020s). About the investigation overall: Samples from collaborators originated in the United States, Italy and Spain and spanned both the acute and convalescent phases of COVID-19. The material from the prospective study consisted of cDNA or gDNA derived from T cells, B-cell-depleted T cells, or PBMCs. Deeply sampled blood TCRbeta repertoires from subjects exposed to, actively infected with, or recovered from COVID-19 were included in the dataset. The repertoires were released in a freely available public database meant as a resource for research on the immune response to SARS-CoV-2. Samples came from the ongoing ImmuneRACE study (first 160 participants) plus 1,254 subjects from 6 global collaborators. Nearly every sample came with metadata listing a de-identified subject ID, COVID-19 status, age in years and sex. Where available, HLA class I and class II types were taken from metadata supplied by the sample provider and were not determined by assay-based typing. Results and caveats for the whole study, not just this receptor: The quantity of clinical and demographic metadata differed by source and by participant and was supplied without curation.

Each collaborating institution followed its own protocols to collect whole blood in K2EDTA tubes. For TCRbeta analysis, collaborators shipped samples in one of three forms: frozen whole blood, isolated PBMCs, or DNA extracted from either of those sample types. Sequencing was carried out using peripheral blood. This TCR was sampled from a man between 45 and 60 years old with active or convalescent COVID-19.

The DNA sequence is given as TGTGCCATCAGTACCCGGGACAGGGGGCACTACGAGCAGTACTTC. Translated, this is CAISTRDRGHYEQYF. The V gene is TRBV10-3 and the J gene is TRBJ2-7; 12 bases in the junction line up with TRBD1. V is trimmed back by 5 bases and J by 3 bases, and the junction contains 5 bases that no gene match accounts for. CDR1 and CDR2 (ENHRY, SYGVKD) derive from the germline V gene. The CDR3 contains 15 residues, cysteine and phenylalanine counted. The retained sequence is limited to the CDR3, 45 bases, with the frame set at the first base.